This T cell receptor (beta chain) was profiled in a study of T cell changes during pregnancy in multiple sclerosis. Trimming took 4 bases from V and 0 from J; bases not matched to a gene: 0. CDR1 is SGHRS, CDR2 YFSETQ, per germline. The CDR3 runs 13 residues. Profiled with immunoSEQ multiplex PCR; TCRdb holds only in-frame clones, not every one. The profile covers roughly 40,000 clones, with almost 95% appearing a single time and about 0.38% taken by the ten largest. Sequencing was performed on CD4+ T cells from peripheral blood mononuclear cells, taken after pregnancy. The J gene is TRBJ2-5, the V gene TRBV5-1; TRBD2 aligns across 7 bases. The TCR was taken from a female donor with multiple sclerosis, enrolled in a pregnancy study. CDR3 sequence: CASSRGDQETQYF. CDR3 sequence (DNA): TGCGCCAGCAGCCGGGGGGACCAAGAGACCCAGTACTTC.